This is a list of T cell receptor beta chains from one sample in a study of OX40 agonist ivuxolimab in advanced cancers. Assay: immunoSEQ multiplex PCR; the TCRdb copy retains only in-frame clones and omits some. The sample consists of about 66,000 clones, around 86% of them appearing once. This material consisted of CD4+ or CD8+ T cells sorted from blood, taken in a trial of the OX40 agonist ivuxolimab. These receptors all stem from an adult with an advanced solid tumor such as melanoma, head and neck, liver or kidney cancer. Each CDR3 is given with its conserved first and last residue. The D gene is left open where the match is weak. A clone size is listed for some rows: how often the clone was seen (once, few, many), or a class if it is expanded.

>TRBV6-5|TRBJ1-1|12|-|-
TGTGCCAGCAGCTCGGGAAACACTGAAGCTTTCTTT
CASSSGNTEAFF
>TRBV9|TRBJ2-2|16|-|TRBD2
TGTGCCAGCAGCAGAGGACTAGCGGGAGTCACCGGGGAGCTGTTTTTT
CASSRGLAGVTGELFF
>TRBV5-8|TRBJ1-1|13|-|-
TGTGCCAGCCGCCGAAGAGGGAACACTGAAGCTTTCTTT
CASRRRGNTEAFF
>TRBV10-2|TRBJ2-7|15|-|TRBD2
TGCGCCAGCAGCGATTGGACTAGCGGGAGTCGTGAGCAGTACTTC
CASSDWTSGSREQYF
>TRBV19|TRBJ1-4|16|few|TRBD1
TGTGCCAGTAGTACTGGCCGGGCAGGGGGGATGGAAAAACTGTTTTTT
CASSTGRAGGMEKLFF
>TRBV18|TRBJ1-4|15|-|-
TGTGCCAGCTCACCAACGGGTGCGGGATCTGAAAAACTGTTTTTT
CASSPTGAGSEKLFF
>TRBV7-3|TRBJ1-1|12|-|-
TGTGCCAGCAGCTACAAGGGGGGTGAAGCTTTCTTT
CASSYKGGEAFF
>TRBV5-1|TRBJ2-5|13|-|-
TGCGCCAGCAGCTTTGGCAGTGAAGAGACCCAGTACTTC
CASSFGSEETQYF
>TRBV19|TRBJ1-5|16|-|TRBD1
TGTGCCAGTAGTACCTGGACAGGGGTCGGGAATCAGCCCCAGCATTTT
CASSTWTGVGNQPQHF
>TRBV12-5|TRBJ2-7|12|few|-
TGTGCTAGTGGGGTGGAGGCCTACGAGCAGTACTTC
CASGVEAYEQYF
>TRBV9|TRBJ2-3|18|-|TRBD2
TGTGCCAGCAGCGTAGGAGGGAGGACTAGCGGGAGCACAGATACGCAGTATTTT
CASSVGGRTSGSTDTQYF
>TRBV7-7|TRBJ2-7|13|few|-
TGTGCCAGCAGCTCCGACAGCCAGCGGGAGCAGTACTTC
CASSSDSQREQYF
>TRBV9|TRBJ2-1|15|-|-
TGTGCCAGCAGCCCAGTCGAGGGATGGGACAATGAGCAGTTCTTC
CASSPVEGWDNEQFF
>TRBV4-1|TRBJ1-1|17|few|TRBD1
TGCGCCAGCAGCCAGAGGGGGGCAGGGGGCCGAAACACTGAAGCTTTCTTT
CASSQRGAGGRNTEAFF
>TRBV4-2|TRBJ2-5|16|few|-
TGTGCCAGCAGCCAAGAAAGGGCGACGGGACGGGAGACCCAGTACTTC
CASSQERATGRETQYF
>TRBV10-3|TRBJ1-2|14|once|-
TGTGCCATCAGTGAAGCGGTGGGGACCTATGGCTACACCTTC
CAISEAVGTYGYTF
>TRBV7-2|TRBJ1-1|14|-|TRBD1
TGTGCCAGCAGCACACTAGGGGGCGACACTGAAGCTTTCTTT
CASSTLGGDTEAFF
>TRBV10-1|TRBJ2-7|13|-|-
TGCGCCAGCAGCCCCCCAGGGGTCCACGAGCAGTACTTC
CASSPPGVHEQYF
>TRBV7-8|TRBJ2-5|11|-|-
TGTGCCAGCAGCTTATTAGAGACCCAGTACTTC
CASSLLETQYF
>TRBV13|TRBJ1-5|14|-|TRBD1
TGTGCCAGCAGCTTACAGGGGGACAATCAGCCCCAGCATTTT
CASSLQGDNQPQHF
>TRBV5-4|TRBJ2-3|17|-|-
TGTGCCAGCAGCTTCCGTGTGGGCGGGGTTTCCACAGATACGCAGTATTTT
CASSFRVGGVSTDTQYF
>TRBV15|TRBJ1-3|15|-|-
TGTGCCACCAGCAGAGATCAGAGCTCTGGAAACACCATATATTTT
CATSRDQSSGNTIYF
>TRBV19|TRBJ2-1|14|once|TRBD2
TGTGCCAGTAGTATAGCAGCGGGAGCCAATGAGCAGTTCTTC
CASSIAAGANEQFF
>TRBV19|TRBJ2-2|16|-|TRBD2
TGTGCCAGTAGTGTACTAGCGGGAGCGAACACCGGGGAGCTGTTTTTT
CASSVLAGANTGELFF
>TRBV6-4|TRBJ2-2|16|-|TRBD1
TGTGCCAGCAGTGAGGCGCAGGGGGCGTTCACCGGGGAGCTGTTTTTT
CASSEAQGAFTGELFF
>TRBV5-1|TRBJ1-2|15|-|-
TGCGCCAGCAGCTTGGATCGGGGGGCTAGGTATGGCTACACCTTC
CASSLDRGARYGYTF
>TRBV6-4|TRBJ2-1|11|-|-
TGTGTGACAGAGGGGGGGAATGAGCAGTTCTTC
CVTEGGNEQFF
>TRBV27|TRBJ2-1|13|-|TRBD2
TGTGCCAGCCGTTTAGCGGGAGAGGGTGAGCAGTTCTTC
CASRLAGEGEQFF
>TRBV2|TRBJ2-1|19|-|TRBD2
TGTGCCAGCATGCCTAGCGGAACCTTCGGGGGTAGCTCCTACAATGAGCAGTTCTTC
CASMPSGTFGGSSYNEQFF
>TRBV2|TRBJ1-5|16|-|-
TGTGCCAGCAGTGAGGGGGGACGCCGAGGGGATCAGCCCCAGCATTTT
CASSEGGRRGDQPQHF
>TRBV5-1|TRBJ2-3|14|-|TRBD1
TGCGCCAGCAGTTATGGACAGGGCACAGATACGCAGTATTTT
CASSYGQGTDTQYF
>TRBV28|TRBJ2-7|13|-|-
TGTGCCACCTTTGGCGGGATCTTATACGAGCAGTACTTC
CATFGGILYEQYF
>TRBV5-4|TRBJ2-2|15|-|-
TGTGCCAGCAGCTTGGGCAGGGTTGACACCGGGGAGCTGTTTTTT
CASSLGRVDTGELFF
>TRBV19|TRBJ1-1|12|-|-
TGTGCCAGTAAACAGGGTAGAACTGAAGCTTTCTTT
CASKQGRTEAFF
>TRBV12-5|TRBJ2-3|17|once|TRBD2
TGTGCTAGTGGTAATAAGTCTAGCGGGTTAAGCACAGATACGCAGTATTTT
CASGNKSSGLSTDTQYF
>TRBV9|TRBJ1-1|18|-|-
TGTGCCAGCAGCGTAGTAGCCAGGGCCCTCTCCATGAACACTGAAGCTTTCTTT
CASSVVARALSMNTEAFF
>TRBV19|TRBJ1-2|14|few|TRBD1
TGTGCCAGTAGTACGGACAGGACCAACTATGGCTACACCTTC
CASSTDRTNYGYTF
>TRBV7-2|TRBJ2-7|13|-|-
TGTGCCAGCAGCTCACCGGACATTGGCGAGCAGTACTTC
CASSSPDIGEQYF
>TRBV4-1|TRBJ2-7|18|-|TRBD2
TGCGCCAGCAGCCAGTACCATGGGACTAGCGGGAGTTTTAGGGAGCAGTACTTC
CASSQYHGTSGSFREQYF
>TRBV6-8|TRBJ2-7|15|-|-
TGTGCCAGCAGTCCAACTAGTCGGAGGACCTACGAGCAGTACTTC
CASSPTSRRTYEQYF
>TRBV25-1|TRBJ1-5|14|-|-
TGTGCCAGCAGCTCACGGGGGAACAATCAGCCCCAGCATTTT
CASSSRGNNQPQHF
>TRBV29-1|TRBJ2-3|15|-|-
TGCAGCGTTGAAGGTGGGGGTAGGGGCACAGATACGCAGTATTTT
CSVEGGGRGTDTQYF
>TRBV6-4|TRBJ2-7|16|-|-
TGTGCCAGCAATAACGAACCCACCGAAAGGGCTGGCGAGCAGTACTTC
CASNNEPTERAGEQYF
>TRBV21-1|TRBJ1-1|17|few|-
TGTGCCAGCAGCACCCAGGACAGGGGGCGTCTCCCCACTGAAGCTTTCTTT
CASSTQDRGRLPTEAFF
>TRBV7-2|TRBJ1-2|13|-|-
TGTGCCAGCAGCTTACATTATTCCTCTGGCTACACCTTC
CASSLHYSSGYTF
>TRBV15|TRBJ2-7|17|-|TRBD2
TGTGCCACCAGCAGAGATTACGGGACTAGCGTATCCTACGAGCAGTACTTC
CATSRDYGTSVSYEQYF
>TRBV14|TRBJ2-7|12|-|-
TGTGCCAGCAGCCAAGATACCTACGAGCAGTACTTC
CASSQDTYEQYF
>TRBV7-3|TRBJ2-2|16|-|TRBD1
TGTGCCAGCAGCTTACTCCCGGGACAGGGCACCGGGGAGCTGTTTTTT
CASSLLPGQGTGELFF
>TRBV11-1|TRBJ2-1|12|-|-
TGTGCCAGCAGCACCCAAGGAGGGGAGCAGTTCTTC
CASSTQGGEQFF
>TRBV13|TRBJ1-1|16|-|TRBD1
TGTGCCAGCAGCACCCGCCGGACAGGGGGGAACACTGAAGCTTTCTTT
CASSTRRTGGNTEAFF
>TRBV6-6|TRBJ2-3|15|-|TRBD2
TGTGCCAGCAGTTACACGGGAGGGCCATCGGATACGCAGTATTTT
CASSYTGGPSDTQYF
>TRBV27|TRBJ2-5|13|-|-
TGTGCCAGCAGTTCAGAAGGGGGAGAGACCCAGTACTTC
CASSSEGGETQYF
>TRBV11-3|TRBJ2-3|17|-|-
TGTGCCAGCAGCTTAGGGTCCGGAGATCGTGATACAGATACGCAGTATTTT
CASSLGSGDRDTDTQYF